The TCR beta chain described here comes from a study of follicular helper T cells after annual influenza vaccination. Study at large: Blood was drawn on days 0, 7 and 28 after vaccination.

Broader study findings: ICOS-CD38- cTfh most often held earlier Day 7 ICOS+CD38+ clones.

TCRB was sequenced at Survey level resolution. Generated by immunoSEQ multiplex PCR, the TCRdb table keeps only in-frame clones and is missing some. The table lists about 12,000 clones, about 80% of them singletons. In regard to this clone: No antigen is known for it.

The time point denotes: 2015-2016 season, pre-vaccination. Excluded were substance abuse, HIV/AIDS, active cancer, immunomodulatory drugs and active illness. Germline lookup yields CDR1 SGHVS and CDR2 FQNEAQ. Trimming cost V 5 bases and J 0 bases; bases outside gene matches: 6. CDR3 length equals 17 residues. This specimen consisted of CXCR5+ CD38- circulating T follicular helper cells from blood, obtained on the day of influenza vaccination. Subset noted: circulating Tfh, non-naive CD4+CXCR5+PD-1+ (ICOS+CD38+ or ICOS-CD38-). The origin of this receptor is an adult who received the influenza vaccine. J is TRBJ2-6 and V is TRBV7-8, with 8 nucleotides matching TRBD1. CDR3 DNA: TGTGCCAGCAGCCCCGGACAGGGACGCTCTGGGGCCAACGTCCTGACTTTC. Protein sequence: CASSPGQGRSGANVLTF.